This record looks at one T cell receptor (beta chain) sequence and its context. What it recognizes is unknown. Here immunoSEQ multiplex PCR was the method, and the copy in TCRdb shows in-frame clones only, minus some. The table shows some 56,000 clones, with approximately 85% occurring only once. The sample belongs to a study of T cell responses to AZD1222 COVID-19 vaccine. Overall study findings and caveats: Close to half of all spike-specific TCRs reportedly target regions of the variants that are unmutated. There were repertoire samples only from the period after the peak T cell response. Baseline seropositivity characterized only a handful of AZD1222 recipients.

The sequences come from peripheral blood, collected on day 0 of AZD1222 vaccination. This sequence originates from an adult in good health.

The CDR3 is CASSLGSSNNEQFF. The CDR3 DNA is TGTGCCAGCAGCTTAGGTTCGTCGAACAATGAGCAGTTCTTC. This chain connects TRBV7-2 to TRBJ2-1, with unresolved D. CDR1 is SGHTA, CDR2 FQGNSA, per germline. Deletions cut 1 base from V and 5 bases from J, with 9 bases between. The CDR3 spans 14 residues.